The next 16 T cell receptor beta chains were all read from a single sample in a study of shared clonotypes between healthy human individuals. Libraries were prepared by immunoSEQ multiplex PCR; TCRdb keeps only in-frame clonotypes and omits some of them. The repertoire holds millions of clones, approximately 90% seen once, with 0.14% in the top ten. The sequenced material came from naive CD4+ T cells sorted from blood. Documented subset: CD45RA+ positively selected. These receptors all stem from a man aged 18 to 29 in good health.

The chain links TRBV7-9 to TRBJ1-5; no clear D. The CDR3 consists of 13 residues. V was pared by 8 bases and J by 2 bases, with 10 bases between. The V gene's germline CDR1 is SEHNR and CDR2 FQNEAQ (reference sequence). CDR3 sequence reads: CASGESGNQPQHF. As DNA, the CDR3 is TGTGCCAGCGGCGAGAGTGGCAATCAGCCCCAGCATTTT. The full variable domain, completed using reference TRBV7-9 and TRBJ1-5, is DTGVSQNPRHKITKRGQNVTFRCDPISEHNRLYWYRQTLGQGPEFLTYFQNEAQLEKSRLLSDRFSAERPKGSFSTLEIQRTEQGDSAMYLCASGESGNQPQHFGDGTRLSIL.

The chain couples TRBV5-1 to TRBJ2-3, with TRBD1 matching 8 bases. V was clipped by 4 bases and J by 4 bases; unmatched bases: 5. Germline V gene lookup returns CDR1 SGHRS and CDR2 YFSETQ. This CDR3 has 14 amino acids. The CDR3 region is CASSLTGDSDTQYF. For the CDR3, the DNA is TGCGCCAGCAGCCTGACAGGGGATTCAGATACGCAGTATTTT.

V usage is TRBV20-1 and J usage is TRBJ1-1; a weak D match, TRBD1 (5 bases). The V end lost 6 bases, the J end lost 7 bases, and 12 bases lay between the germline ends. The CDR3 loop spans 11 amino acids. The germline gives CDR1 DFQATT, CDR2 SNEGSKA (reference sequence). The chain's CDR3 is CSAVGLGEAFF. The CDR3 coding sequence is TGCAGTGCCGTGGGACTCGGTGAAGCTTTCTTT.

This sequence joins TRBV18 and TRBJ1-4, with D possibly being TRBD1 (6 bases). CDR1 and CDR2 from the germline V gene are KGHSH and LQKENI. Trimming cost V 5 bases and J 5 bases, with 12 bases left between them. CDR3 size: 14 residues. CDR3 sequence reads: CASSGGQVNEKLFF. The CDR3 DNA is TGTGCCAGCTCAGGGGGACAAGTCAATGAAAAACTGTTTTTT.

This clone was found once. The rearrangement links TRBV5-7 to TRBJ1-2, with a possible D match to TRBD1 (5 bases). TRBV5-7 carries the ORF label, with uncertain function. The CDR3 length is 15 residues. V was trimmed by 6 bases and J by 2 bases, leaving 17 bases between them. The CDR3 nucleotides read TGTGCCAGCACCCCCGGAGGTGGGGGGAACTATGGCTACACCTTC. Translation gives CASTPGGGGNYGYTF.

The CDR3 reads CASQSGWDSSSTDTQYF. Here the CDR3 DNA reads TGTGCCAGCCAATCGGGGTGGGACTCTTCTTCCACAGATACGCAGTATTTT. This rearrangement joins TRBV27 to TRBJ2-3; possibly TRBD2 for D (6 bases). The CDR3 covers 17 residues. Germline values: CDR1 MNHEY, CDR2 SMNVEV (reference sequence). Trimming stripped 8 bases from V and 2 bases from J, with 23 bases between.

This chain links TRBV10-3 with TRBJ1-5; D unresolved. CDR1 ENHRY and CDR2 SYGVKD come from the germline V gene. V lost 5 bases to trimming and J lost 3 bases, with 11 bases between them. This CDR3 is 14 amino acids long. CDR3 residues: CAISHRGDNQPQHF. CDR3 nucleotide sequence: TGTGCCATCAGTCACCGCGGGGACAATCAGCCCCAGCATTTT.

The chain employs TRBV27 and TRBJ1-6; 7 nucleotides line up with TRBD1. Trimming took 5 bases from V and 0 from J; bases not matched to a gene: 4. CDR3 size: 16 residues. CDR1 is MNHEY, CDR2 SMNVEV, per germline (reference sequence). The CDR3 sequence: CASSPGQSSYNSPLHF. For the CDR3, the DNA is TGTGCCAGCAGTCCGGGACAGAGCTCCTATAATTCACCCCTCCACTTT.

V is TRBV7-8 and J is TRBJ2-1; a weak D match, TRBD2 (5 bases). The CDR3 totals 18 residues. The germline V gene encodes CDR1 SGHVS and CDR2 FQNEAQ. Trimming cost V 1 base and J 8 bases, with 24 bases left between them. CDR3 in amino acids: CASSLDGTTIYPRHEQFF. The CDR3 region has the DNA TGTGCCAGCAGCTTAGATGGAACGACTATCTATCCGAGACATGAGCAGTTCTTC.

V usage is TRBV4-1 and J usage is TRBJ1-4; the D is unclear. Germline V gene sequence: CDR1 MGHRA, CDR2 YSYEKL. CDR3 length: 13 amino acids. Between the trimmed V and J ends, which lost 7 bases and 8 bases, there was a span of 14 bases. CDR3 nucleotide sequence: TGCGCCAGCACTGAATTCGACAACGAAAAACTGTTTTTT. This gives the protein CASTEFDNEKLFF.

In this sample, this clone turned up a few times. The chain combines TRBV5-1 with TRBJ2-7, with unresolved D. CDR1 and CDR2 from the germline V gene are SGHRS and YFSETQ. The CDR3 totals 10 residues. V gave up 5 bases and J gave up 4 bases, with 4 bases separating them. The CDR3 coding sequence is TGCGCCAGCAGATATTACGAGCAGTACTTC. Protein product: CASRYYEQYF.

This clone was detected only once. The CDR3 region is CASSFRGLETQYF. As DNA, the CDR3 is TGTGCCAGCAGCTTCAGGGGGTTAGAGACCCAGTACTTC. J is TRBJ2-5 and V is TRBV7-2; TRBD1 matches 7 bases. CDR1 is SGHTA and CDR2 is FQGNSA in the germline V gene. The junction had 2 bases not matched to a gene; V was cut back by 3 bases and J by 4 bases. The CDR3 length is 13 residues.

The chain has TRBV19 and TRBJ2-1; maybe TRBD2 (5 bases). V shed 6 bases and J shed 1 base, with 19 bases lying between them. The CDR3 is 17 amino acids. Germline loops: CDR1 LNHDA, CDR2 SQIVND (reference sequence). CDR3 DNA: TGTGCCAGTAGGAGAGGGAGTGAGGGCTTTTCCTACAATGAGCAGTTCTTC. It yields the protein CASRRGSEGFSYNEQFF.

V and J are TRBV10-1 and TRBJ2-2; no reliable D call. The germline V and J ends were trimmed by 6 bases and 2 bases, with 13 bases remaining between them. This CDR3 is 15 amino acids long. Germline CDR1 and CDR2: WNHNN and SYGVQD (reference sequence). DNA of the CDR3: TGCGCCAGCAGCGTGGATGATAGAAACACCGGGGAGCTGTTTTTT. Its translation is CASSVDDRNTGELFF.

Regarding this clone: The sample holds other DNA sequences that translate to the same CDR3. The chain couples TRBV5-1 to TRBJ2-5; 9 bases agree with TRBD2. CDR1 and CDR2 (germline): SGHRS, YFSETQ. This CDR3 is built from 14 residues. The V and J ends lost 4 bases and 2 bases, in that order; junction bases with no gene match: 3. In nucleotides, the CDR3 is TGCGCCAGCAGCCGTCTAGCGGGGCAAGAGACCCAGTACTTC. As protein: CASSRLAGQETQYF. Full variable domain (rest looked up from reference TRBV5-1 and TRBJ2-5): KAGVTQTPRYLIKTRGQQVTLSCSPISGHRSVSWYQQTPGQGLQFLFEYFSETQRNKGNFPGRFSGRQFSNSRSEMNVSTLELGDSALYLCASSRLAGQETQYFGPGTRLLVL.

This clone was seen a single time. The genes are TRBV30 and TRBJ1-4, with 7 bases lining up with TRBD1. The CDR3 covers 10 residues. CDR1 GTSNPN and CDR2 SVGIG come from the germline V gene (reference sequence). The CDR3 spells CGGGGEKLFF. The CDR3 bases are TGTGGAGGAGGGGGCGAAAAACTGTTTTTT.